Detailed here is one TCR beta chain. Its specificity is unknown. For sorted subsets, about 190 ng DNA per replicate equaled some 27,000 T cell genomes. The repertoire was sequenced with immunoSEQ multiplex PCR; TCRdb's copy has only in-frame clones and lacks some. Found here are approximately 720,000 clones, 92% of them singletons; the top ten hold roughly 24%. The CDR3 runs 12 residues. CDR1 and CDR2 from the germline V gene are MNHEY and SMNVEV (reference sequence). V lost 11 bases and J 2 bases, leaving 11 bases between the germline ends. CD8 cells classed as naive were CD45RO-negative and positively selected for CCR7, excluding terminally differentiated effector memory CD45RA+ cells. This sample is part of a study of shared clonotypes between healthy human individuals. At the level of the study: Each donor's CD8 memory used one plate, CD8 naive two, each CD4 subset three.

Whole-study results and caveats: Read depth was anticipated to influence clonotype sharing among donors. Shared across a handful of donors were 4% to 5% of the naive CD4 clonotypes.

The sequenced sample consisted of naive CD8+ T cells sorted from blood. The genes are TRBV27 and TRBJ2-3; no clear D gene. This receptor was obtained from a man between 25 and 39 years old in good health. The CDR3 nucleotides are TGTGCCGCTGGGCTCCCCACAGATACGCAGTATTTT. It yields the protein CAAGLPTDTQYF.